This T cell receptor beta chain was identified during a study of tumor-infiltrating lymphocytes in primary liver carcinoma. Study details: Tumor staging was T1-T3 N0M0; sizes spanned about 4 to 11 cm across. Overall study findings and caveats: The difference in top-250-clone fraction between tumors and blood was significant, favoring tumors (p = 0.039).

RNA isolated from unsorted whole blood supplied the blood RNA, with germline DNA also extracted. Chronic HBV infection affected patients, none of whom had received treatment. The authors collected roughly 3.7 milliliters of peripheral blood before surgery. Details on this clonotype: The antigen is undetermined.

The input was 500 ng total RNA; TCR beta cDNA was made from it with a constant-region primer. Each TCR beta library was derived from three nested multiplex PCR rounds that employed slightly modified ARM-PCR. Amplification in the first two PCR rounds was performed using TRBV1-TRBV30 forward primers and a C-beta reverse primer for about 10 cycles each. TCRdb re-called the multiplex PCR reads through MiXCR, storing one row per CDR3 protein. The sample contains roughly 330,000 distinct CDR3 sequences, roughly two thirds of which appear only once. Germline V lookup: CDR1 SEHNR, CDR2 FQNEAQ (reference sequence). The V and J ends lost 0 bases and 11 bases respectively, with 16 bases between them. The CDR3 has 14 residues.

The J gene is TRBJ1-1, the V gene TRBV7-9; TRBD1 might be the D (6 bases). This clonotype was obtained from a man aged 35-49 years with primary liver carcinoma and hepatitis B virus infection. The sample consisted of peripheral blood. CDR3 coding DNA: TGTGCCAGCAGCTTAGCGGGGGGCTCGACGATCGCTTTCTTT. This codes for CASSLAGGSTIAFF.